These T cell receptor beta chains were read from a single sample in a study of CD8 T cells in ankylosing spondylitis. TCRdb reprocessed the 5' RACE reads via MiXCR and lists one record per CDR3 protein. The repertoire holds under 300,000 distinct CDR3 sequences, with 18% as singletons. The sequenced sample consisted of blood, either unsorted or a sorted T cell fraction (not recorded which). The source is a male donor with ankylosing spondylitis or in good health (not recorded which). Both conserved end residues are part of each CDR3. Fields, in order: V gene, J gene, CDR3 protein.

TRBV29-1	TRBJ2-3	CSVDTDTQYF
TRBV4-1	TRBJ2-7	CASSWGDYSYEQYF
TRBV12-3/TRBV12-4	TRBJ2-1	CASSALYDGHNEQFF
TRBV14	TRBJ2-3	CASSQDRGLYTDTQYF
TRBV13	TRBJ2-7	CASSSSGRYEQYF
TRBV29-1	TRBJ2-1	CSVVGVGEKVYNEQFF
TRBV28	TRBJ2-2	CASSPSGYTGELFF
TRBV29-1	TRBJ1-1	CSGTGAWAGAFF
TRBV6-5	TRBJ1-1	CASSYKLNTEAFF
TRBV20-1	TRBJ2-3	CSADRGPTDTQYF
TRBV7-9	TRBJ2-2	CASAKGLAGSGELFF
TRBV29-1	TRBJ2-7	CSVIAGERDEQYF
TRBV2	TRBJ2-1	CASRGDPGISYEQFF
TRBV7-9	TRBJ2-7	CASSPRVGTGVYEQYF
TRBV20-1	TRBJ1-1	CSARDGREFWTGAFF
TRBV4-1	TRBJ2-5	CASSQVLAGDEAETQYF
TRBV11-2	TRBJ2-2	CASSLIGLRGGDTGELFF
TRBV6-1	TRBJ2-5	CASSVGTGGYQETQYF
TRBV7-2	TRBJ2-7	CASSEGLAPYEQYF
TRBV12-3/TRBV12-4	TRBJ2-5	CASLGVSETQYF
TRBV20-1	TRBJ1-1	CSARSGTRTEAFF
TRBV7-9	TRBJ2-2	CASRGTPANTGELFF
TRBV4-2	TRBJ2-5	CASSQEGPGETQYF
TRBV20-1	TRBJ1-2	CSARWVDSPYGYTF
TRBV4-1	TRBJ2-1	CASSQEAWDDFDNEQFF
TRBV12-5	TRBJ1-6	CANSGGGSPLHF
TRBV29-1	TRBJ2-7	CSVETGGSYEQYF
TRBV7-2	TRBJ2-3	CASSWDADTQYF
TRBV12-3/TRBV12-4	TRBJ1-5	CASSRTQYQPQHF
TRBV10-3	TRBJ2-1	CAISVANEQFF
TRBV4-1	TRBJ1-6	CASSQHTGGSYNSPLHF
TRBV6-1	TRBJ2-7	CASSENNRVYEQYF
TRBV12-3/TRBV12-4	TRBJ1-5	CASSSIPGQPQHF
TRBV6-1	TRBJ2-1	CASRPSWAGVGNEQFF
TRBV7-8	TRBJ2-1	CASSPDPGEQFF
TRBV9	TRBJ2-3	CASSVGAGGPRDTQYF
TRBV29-1	TRBJ2-3	CSVPQLAVSTDTQYF
TRBV7-6	TRBJ1-3	CASSLGGPTSGNTIYF
TRBV11-2	TRBJ2-3	CASSTGLAGEEMSADTQYF
TRBV25-1	TRBJ1-2	CASSDRGRGYTF
TRBV27	TRBJ1-3	CASSLAWGPGNTIYF
TRBV2	TRBJ2-5	CASTDPRGLQETQYF
TRBV20-1	TRBJ2-2	CSAKRTSTNTGELFF
TRBV25-1	TRBJ2-1	CASSEWVSGSLNEQFF
TRBV7-9	TRBJ2-7	CASSLGTGWPHEQYF
TRBV29-1	TRBJ2-1	CSVEEEWVSGAEHNEQFF
TRBV20-1	TRBJ2-7	CSAREHSPMPYEQYF
TRBV15	TRBJ2-1	CATSSYRVTYNEQFF
TRBV24-1	TRBJ1-2	CATSDSQGPNYGYTF
TRBV27	TRBJ2-1	CASSLYGTDNEQFF
TRBV6-1	TRBJ1-5	CASSPWDRGGQPQHF
TRBV6-1	TRBJ1-1	CASRTGRGTEAFF
TRBV27	TRBJ2-7	CASSLSAGASYEQYF